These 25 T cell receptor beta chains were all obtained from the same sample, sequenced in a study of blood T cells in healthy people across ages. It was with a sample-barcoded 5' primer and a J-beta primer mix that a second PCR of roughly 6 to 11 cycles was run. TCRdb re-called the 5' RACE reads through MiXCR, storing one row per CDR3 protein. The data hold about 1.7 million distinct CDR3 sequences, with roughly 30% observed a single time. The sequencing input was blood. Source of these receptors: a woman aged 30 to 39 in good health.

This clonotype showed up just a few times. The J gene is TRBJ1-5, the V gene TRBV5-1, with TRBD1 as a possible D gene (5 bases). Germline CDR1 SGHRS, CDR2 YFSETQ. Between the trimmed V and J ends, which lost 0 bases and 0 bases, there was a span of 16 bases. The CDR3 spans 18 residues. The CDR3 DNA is TGCGCCAGCAGCTTGGCCCCACAGACAGCTAATAGCAATCAGCCCCAGCATTTT. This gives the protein CASSLAPQTANSNQPQHF.

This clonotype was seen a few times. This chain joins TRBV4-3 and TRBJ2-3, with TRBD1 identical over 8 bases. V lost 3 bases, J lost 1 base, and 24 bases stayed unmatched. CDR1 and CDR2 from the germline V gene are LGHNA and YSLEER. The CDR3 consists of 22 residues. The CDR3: CASSQGITHANRGEDGTDTQYF. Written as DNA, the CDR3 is TGCGCCAGCAGCCAGGGCATTACTCACGCCAACAGGGGGGAGGACGGCACAGATACGCAGTATTTT.

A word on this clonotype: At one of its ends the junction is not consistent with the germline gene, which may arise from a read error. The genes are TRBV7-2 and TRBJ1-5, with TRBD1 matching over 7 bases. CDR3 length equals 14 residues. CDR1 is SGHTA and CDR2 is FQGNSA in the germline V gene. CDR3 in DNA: TGTGCCGGCAGCTCCGGGACAGCTTATCAGCCCCAGCATTTT. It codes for CAGSSGTAYQPQHF.

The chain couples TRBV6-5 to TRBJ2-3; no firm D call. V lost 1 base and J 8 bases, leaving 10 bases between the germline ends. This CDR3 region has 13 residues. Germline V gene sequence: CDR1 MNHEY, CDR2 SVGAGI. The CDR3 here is CASSYLEWGTQYF. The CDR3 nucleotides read TGTGCCAGCAGTTACTTGGAGTGGGGTACGCAGTATTTT.

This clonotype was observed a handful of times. The CDR3, as DNA: TGTGCCAGCACTGACTCATCAGAGACCCAGTACTTC. Its translation is CASTDSSETQYF. The chain recombines TRBV5-5 with TRBJ2-5; D not resolved. V was clipped by 6 bases and J by 4 bases, with 10 bases between them. CDR1 is SGHKS, CDR2 YYEKEE, per germline (reference sequence). The CDR3 length is 12 residues.

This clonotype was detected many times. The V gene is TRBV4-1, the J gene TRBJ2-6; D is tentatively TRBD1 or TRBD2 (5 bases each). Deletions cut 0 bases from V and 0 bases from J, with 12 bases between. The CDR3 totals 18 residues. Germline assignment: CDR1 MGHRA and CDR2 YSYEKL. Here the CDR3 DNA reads TGCGCCAGCAGCCAAGATAGGGGACGGAGCTCTGGGGCCAACGTCCTGACTTTC. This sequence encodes CASSQDRGRSSGANVLTF.

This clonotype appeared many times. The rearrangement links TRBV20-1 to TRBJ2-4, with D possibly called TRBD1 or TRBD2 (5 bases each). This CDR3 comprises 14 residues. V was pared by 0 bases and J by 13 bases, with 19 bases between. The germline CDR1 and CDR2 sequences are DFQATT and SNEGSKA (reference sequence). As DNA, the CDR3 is TGCAGTGCTAGAGATTCTCGGGGAGTGGGGGAGCAGTACTTC. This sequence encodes CSARDSRGVGEQYF.

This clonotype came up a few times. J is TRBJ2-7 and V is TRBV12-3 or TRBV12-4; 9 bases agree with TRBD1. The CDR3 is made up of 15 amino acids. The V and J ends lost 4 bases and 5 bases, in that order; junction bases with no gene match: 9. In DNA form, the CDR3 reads TGTGCCAGCAGTTCCACCGGGACAGGGATGAACGAGCAGTACTTC. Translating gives CASSSTGTGMNEQYF.

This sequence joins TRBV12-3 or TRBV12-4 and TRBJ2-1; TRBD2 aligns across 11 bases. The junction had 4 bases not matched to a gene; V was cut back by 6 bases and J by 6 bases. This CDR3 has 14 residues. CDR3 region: CASRIAGGGNEQFF. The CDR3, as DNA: TGTGCCAGCAGAATAGCGGGAGGGGGCAATGAGCAGTTCTTC.

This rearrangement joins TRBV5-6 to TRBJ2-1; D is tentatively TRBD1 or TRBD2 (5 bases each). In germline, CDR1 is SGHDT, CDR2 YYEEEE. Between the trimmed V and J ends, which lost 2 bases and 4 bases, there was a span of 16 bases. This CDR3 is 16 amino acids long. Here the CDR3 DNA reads TGTGCCAGCAGCTTCCGTAGAAGAGGGACGTACAATGAGCAGTTCTTC. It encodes CASSFRRRGTYNEQFF.

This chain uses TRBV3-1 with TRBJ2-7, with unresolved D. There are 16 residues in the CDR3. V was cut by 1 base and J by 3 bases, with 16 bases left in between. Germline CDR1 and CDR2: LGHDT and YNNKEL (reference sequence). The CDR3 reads CASSQGLDGAVYEQYF. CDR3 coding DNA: TGTGCCAGCAGCCAAGGCCTCGATGGAGCCGTCTACGAGCAGTACTTC.

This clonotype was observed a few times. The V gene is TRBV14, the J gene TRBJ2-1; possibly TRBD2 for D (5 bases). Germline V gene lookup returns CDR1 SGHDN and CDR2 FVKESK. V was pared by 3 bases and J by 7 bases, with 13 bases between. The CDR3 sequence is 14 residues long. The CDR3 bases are TGTGCCAGCAGCCAGTCTAGCTTACGAAATGAGCAGTTCTTC. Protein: CASSQSSLRNEQFF.

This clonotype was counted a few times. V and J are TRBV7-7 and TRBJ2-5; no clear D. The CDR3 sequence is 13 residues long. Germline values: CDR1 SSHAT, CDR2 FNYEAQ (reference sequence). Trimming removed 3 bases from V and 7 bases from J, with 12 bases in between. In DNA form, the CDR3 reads TGTGCCAGCAGCTTCGGCCGCGAAGGGACCCAGTACTTC. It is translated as CASSFGREGTQYF.

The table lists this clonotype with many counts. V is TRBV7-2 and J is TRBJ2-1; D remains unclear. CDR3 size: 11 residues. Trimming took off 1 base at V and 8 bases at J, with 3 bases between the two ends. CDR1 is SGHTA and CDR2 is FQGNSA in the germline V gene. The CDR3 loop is CASSLDYEQFF. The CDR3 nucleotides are TGTGCCAGCAGCTTAGACTATGAGCAGTTCTTC.

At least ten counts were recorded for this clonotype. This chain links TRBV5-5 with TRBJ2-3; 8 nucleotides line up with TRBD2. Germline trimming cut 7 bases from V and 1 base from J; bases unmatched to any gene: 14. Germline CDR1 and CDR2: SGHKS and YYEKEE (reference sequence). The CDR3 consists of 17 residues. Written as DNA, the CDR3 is TGTGCCAGCGGCGTTACCTCAGGAGCGGGGGGCACAGATACGCAGTATTTT. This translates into CASGVTSGAGGTDTQYF. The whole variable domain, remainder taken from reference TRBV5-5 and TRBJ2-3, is DAGVTQSPTHLIKTRGQQVTLRCSPISGHKSVSWYQQVLGQGPQFIFQYYEKEERGRGNFPDRFSARQFPNYSSELNVNALLLGDSALYLCASGVTSGAGGTDTQYFGPGTRLTVL.

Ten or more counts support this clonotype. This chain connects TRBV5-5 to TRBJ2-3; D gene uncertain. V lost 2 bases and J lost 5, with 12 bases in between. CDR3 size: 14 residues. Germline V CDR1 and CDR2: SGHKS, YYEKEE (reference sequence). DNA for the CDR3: TGTGCCAGCAGCTTAGGTACTCCCCGAGATACGCAGTATTTT. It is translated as CASSLGTPRDTQYF.

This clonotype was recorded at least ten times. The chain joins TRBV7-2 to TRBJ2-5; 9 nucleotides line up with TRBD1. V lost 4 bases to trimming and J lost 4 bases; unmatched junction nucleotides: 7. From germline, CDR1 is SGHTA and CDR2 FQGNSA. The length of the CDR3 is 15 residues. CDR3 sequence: CASSSNRGLGETQYF. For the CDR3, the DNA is TGTGCCAGCAGCTCCAACAGGGGGCTGGGAGAGACCCAGTACTTC.

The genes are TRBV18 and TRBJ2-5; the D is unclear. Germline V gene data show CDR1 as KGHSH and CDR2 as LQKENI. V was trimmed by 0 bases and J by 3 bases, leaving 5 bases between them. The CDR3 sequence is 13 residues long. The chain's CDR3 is CASSPPPKETQYF. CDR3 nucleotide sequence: TGTGCCAGCTCACCACCGCCCAAAGAGACCCAGTACTTC.

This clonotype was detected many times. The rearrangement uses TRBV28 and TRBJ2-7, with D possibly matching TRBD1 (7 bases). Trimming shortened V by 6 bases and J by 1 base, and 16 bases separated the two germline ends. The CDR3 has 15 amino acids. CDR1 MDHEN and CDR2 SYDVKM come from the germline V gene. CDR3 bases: TGTGCCAGCAGATCAGGGGGGTCGGCTTCCTACGAGCAGTACTTC. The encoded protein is CASRSGGSASYEQYF.

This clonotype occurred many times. Here the CDR3 DNA reads TGTGCCAGCAGCGTAGGCTCGACGGAGACCCAGTACTTC. Its translation is CASSVGSTETQYF. The chain is built from TRBV9 and TRBJ2-5, with D unresolved. Deletions cut 0 bases from V and 5 bases from J, with 8 bases between. The CDR3 runs to 13 residues. Per the germline V gene, CDR1 is SGDLS and CDR2 is YYNGEE.

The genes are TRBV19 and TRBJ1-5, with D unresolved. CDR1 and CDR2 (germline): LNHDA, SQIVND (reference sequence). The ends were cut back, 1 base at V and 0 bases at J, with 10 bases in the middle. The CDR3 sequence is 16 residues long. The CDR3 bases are TGTGCCAGTAGTATAGGTCAGCCCTATAGCAATCAGCCCCAGCATTTT. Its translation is CASSIGQPYSNQPQHF.

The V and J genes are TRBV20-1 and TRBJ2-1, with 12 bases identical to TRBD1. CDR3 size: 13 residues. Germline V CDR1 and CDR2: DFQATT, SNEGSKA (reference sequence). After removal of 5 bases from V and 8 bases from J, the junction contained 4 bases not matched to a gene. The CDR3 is CSARDRGHDEQFF. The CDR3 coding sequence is TGCAGTGCTCGGGACAGGGGGCACGATGAGCAGTTCTTC.

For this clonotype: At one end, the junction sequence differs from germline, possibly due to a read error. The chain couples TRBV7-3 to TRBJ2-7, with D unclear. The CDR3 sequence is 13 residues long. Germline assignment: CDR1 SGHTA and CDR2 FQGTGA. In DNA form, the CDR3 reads TGTGCCAACAGCTTCGGCAAGGGCTACGAGCAGTACTTC. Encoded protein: CANSFGKGYEQYF. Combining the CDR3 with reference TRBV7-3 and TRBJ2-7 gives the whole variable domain GAGVSQTPSNKVTEKGKYVELRCDPISGHTALYWYRQSLGQGPEFLIYFQGTGAADDSGLPNDRFFAVRPEGSVSTLKIQRTERGDSAVYLCANSFGKGYEQYFGPGTRLTVT.

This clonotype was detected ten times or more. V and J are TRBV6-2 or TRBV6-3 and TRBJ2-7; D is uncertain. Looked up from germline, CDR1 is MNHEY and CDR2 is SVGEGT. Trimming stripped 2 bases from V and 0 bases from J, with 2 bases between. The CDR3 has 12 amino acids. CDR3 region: CASSYISYEQYF. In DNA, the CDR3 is TGTGCCAGCAGTTACATCTCCTACGAGCAGTACTTC.

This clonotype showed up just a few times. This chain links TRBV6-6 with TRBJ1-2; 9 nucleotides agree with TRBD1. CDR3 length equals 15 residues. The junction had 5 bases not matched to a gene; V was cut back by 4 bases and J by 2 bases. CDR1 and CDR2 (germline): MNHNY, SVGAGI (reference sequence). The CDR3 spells CASSFAGTGNYGYTF. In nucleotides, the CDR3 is TGTGCCAGCAGTTTTGCCGGGACAGGGAACTATGGCTACACCTTC.